This T cell receptor beta chain comes out of a study of T cell repertoires in cytomegalovirus infection. Study-level information: In the study, CMV epitopes included recently identified HLA-C-restricted and well-studied HLA-B-restricted ones. Public TCR beta signature analysis indicated the presence of both CMV infection and matching HLA type. Study-wide results and limits: Ex vivo, HLA-C-restricted CMV-specific TCR beta clonotypes prevailed over the rest of the response. Identification of carriers of CMV plus the relevant HLA was achieved through cumulative public TCR beta family frequency.

This clonotype was seen more than once but under ten times. Antigen: not known. TCRdb called the reads again in MiXCR, with one record for every CDR3 protein. The data show some 800,000 distinct CDR3 sequences, 30% to 35% seen once. The germline CDR1 and CDR2 sequences are MGHRA and YSYEKL. V gave up 2 bases and J gave up 3 bases, with 11 bases separating them. The CDR3 runs to 14 residues. The J gene is TRBJ2-7, the V gene TRBV4-1; D gene unclear. This clonotype was sampled from a human donor in good health (CMV status not recorded). Some clones in this sample may be carry-over from other donors' samples. The source was cultured CD8+ T cells from PBMCs, collected from culture after CMV antigen stimulation. CDR3 in DNA: TGCGCCAGCAGCCAAATAGACACCGACTACGAGCAGTACGTC. Residues: CASSQIDTDYEQYV.